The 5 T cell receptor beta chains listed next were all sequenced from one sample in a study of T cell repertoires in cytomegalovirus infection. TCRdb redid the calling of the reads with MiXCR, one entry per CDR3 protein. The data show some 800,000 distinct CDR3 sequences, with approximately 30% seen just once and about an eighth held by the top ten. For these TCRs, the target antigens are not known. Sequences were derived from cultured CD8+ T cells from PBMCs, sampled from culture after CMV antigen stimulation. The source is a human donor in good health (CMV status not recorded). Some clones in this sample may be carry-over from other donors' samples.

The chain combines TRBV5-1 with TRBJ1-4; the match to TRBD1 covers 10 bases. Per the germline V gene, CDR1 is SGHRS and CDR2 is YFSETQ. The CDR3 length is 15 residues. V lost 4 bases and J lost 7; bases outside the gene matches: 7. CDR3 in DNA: TGCGCCAGCAGCCCCAGTGGACAGGGGGGTGAAAAACTGTTTTTT. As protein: CASSPSGQGGEKLFF.

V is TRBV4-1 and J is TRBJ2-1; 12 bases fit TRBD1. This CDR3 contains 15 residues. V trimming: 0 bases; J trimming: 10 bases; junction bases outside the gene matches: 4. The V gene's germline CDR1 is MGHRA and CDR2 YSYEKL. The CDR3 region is CASSQEGTGGYEQFF. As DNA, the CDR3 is TGCGCCAGCAGCCAAGAAGGGACAGGGGGCTACGAGCAGTTCTTC.

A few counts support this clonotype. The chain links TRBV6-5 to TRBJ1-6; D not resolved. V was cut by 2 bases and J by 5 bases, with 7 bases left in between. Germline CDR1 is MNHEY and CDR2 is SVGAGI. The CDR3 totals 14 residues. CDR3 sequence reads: CASSYLGDNSPLHF. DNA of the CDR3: TGTGCCAGCAGTTACCTGGGTGATAATTCACCCCTCCACTTT.

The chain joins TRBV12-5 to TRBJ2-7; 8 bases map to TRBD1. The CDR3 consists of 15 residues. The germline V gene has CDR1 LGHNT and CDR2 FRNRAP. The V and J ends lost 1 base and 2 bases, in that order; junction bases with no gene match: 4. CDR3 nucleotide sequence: TGTGCTAGTGGTTTGGCGTGGACAGGGACCTACGAGCAGTACTTC. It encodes CASGLAWTGTYEQYF.

The CDR3 sequence: CSARDSSKTSGGLVEAQYF. As DNA, the CDR3 is TGCAGTGCTAGAGATAGCAGTAAGACTAGCGGGGGCCTCGTGGAGGCCCAGTACTTC. This rearrangement joins TRBV20-1 to TRBJ2-5; 12 positions agree with TRBD2. CDR3 length: 19 residues. J was trimmed by 9 bases and V by 0 bases; bases with no gene match: 20. In germline, CDR1 is DFQATT, CDR2 SNEGSKA (reference sequence).